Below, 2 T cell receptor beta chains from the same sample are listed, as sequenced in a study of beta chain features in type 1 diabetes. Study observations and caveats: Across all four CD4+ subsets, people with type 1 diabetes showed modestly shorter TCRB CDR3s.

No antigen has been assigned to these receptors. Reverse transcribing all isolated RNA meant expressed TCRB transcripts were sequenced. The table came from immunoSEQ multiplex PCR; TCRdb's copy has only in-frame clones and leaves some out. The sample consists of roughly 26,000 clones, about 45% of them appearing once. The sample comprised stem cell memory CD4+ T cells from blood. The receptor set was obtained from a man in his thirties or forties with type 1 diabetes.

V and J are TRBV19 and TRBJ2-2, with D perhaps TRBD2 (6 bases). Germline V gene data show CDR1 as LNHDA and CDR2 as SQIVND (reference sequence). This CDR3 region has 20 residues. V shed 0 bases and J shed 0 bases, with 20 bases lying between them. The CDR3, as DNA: TGTGCCAGTAGTATAGATGGGCTTGGGGGGACCGGATCGAACACCGGGGAGCTGTTTTTT. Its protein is CASSIDGLGGTGSNTGELFF. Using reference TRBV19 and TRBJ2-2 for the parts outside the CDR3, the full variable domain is DGGITQSPKYLFRKEGQNVTLSCEQNLNHDAMYWYRQDPGQGLRLIYYSQIVNDFQKGDIAEGYSVSREKKESFPLTVTSAQKNPTAFYLCASSIDGLGGTGSNTGELFFGEGSRLTVL.

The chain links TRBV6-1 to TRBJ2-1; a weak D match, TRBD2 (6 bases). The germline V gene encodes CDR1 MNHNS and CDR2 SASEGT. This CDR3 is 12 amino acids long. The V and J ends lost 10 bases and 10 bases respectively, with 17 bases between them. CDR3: CATTGDAGEQFF. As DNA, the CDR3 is TGTGCCACCACGGGAGATGCAGGGGAGCAGTTCTTC.